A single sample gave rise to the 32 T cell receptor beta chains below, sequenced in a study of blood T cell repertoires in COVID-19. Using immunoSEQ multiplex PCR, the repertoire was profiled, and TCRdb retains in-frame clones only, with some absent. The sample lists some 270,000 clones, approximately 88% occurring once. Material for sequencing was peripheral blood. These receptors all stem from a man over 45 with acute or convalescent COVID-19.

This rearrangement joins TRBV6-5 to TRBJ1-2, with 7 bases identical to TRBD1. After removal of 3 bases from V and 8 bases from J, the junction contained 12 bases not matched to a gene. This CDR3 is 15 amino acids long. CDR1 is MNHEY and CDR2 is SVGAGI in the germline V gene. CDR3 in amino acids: CASSYTGTVLTGYTF. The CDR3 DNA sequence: TGTGCCAGCAGTTATACCGGGACAGTCCTCACGGGCTACACCTTC.

CDR3 region: CASMVRGTEAFF. In nucleotides, the CDR3 is TGTGCCAGCATGGTCAGGGGCACTGAAGCTTTCTTT. This rearrangement joins TRBV6-5 to TRBJ1-1; the D gene is possibly TRBD1 (6 bases). Germline CDR1 is MNHEY and CDR2 is SVGAGI. V lost 7 bases and J lost 4, with 10 bases in between. The CDR3 is 12 residues long.

CDR3 loop: CASSTFLGSSGGLYEQYF. In nucleotides, the CDR3 is TGTGCCAGCAGCACCTTTCTTGGGAGTAGCGGGGGTCTATACGAGCAGTACTTC. The chain couples TRBV7-9 to TRBJ2-7; TRBD2 agrees at 9 bases. V dropped 5 bases and J dropped 4; count of bases not matched to a gene: 18. There are 18 residues in the CDR3. CDR1 and CDR2 from the germline V gene are SEHNR and FQNEAQ (reference sequence).

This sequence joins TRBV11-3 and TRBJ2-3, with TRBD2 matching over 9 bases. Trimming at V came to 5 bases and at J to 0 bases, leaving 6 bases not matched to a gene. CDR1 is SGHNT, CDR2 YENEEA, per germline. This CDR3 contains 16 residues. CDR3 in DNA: TGTGCCAGCAGCCTTTTAAGCGGGGGGAGCACAGATACGCAGTATTTT. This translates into CASSLLSGGSTDTQYF. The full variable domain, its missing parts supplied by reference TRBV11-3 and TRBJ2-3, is EAGVVQSPRYKIIEKKQPVAFWCNPISGHNTLYWYLQNLGQGPELLIRYENEEAVDDSQLPKDRFSAERLKGVDSTLKIQPAELGDSAVYLCASSLLSGGSTDTQYFGPGTRLTVL.

The CDR3 nucleotides are TGTGCCTGGAGCCCGATGGAGAGCCACGAGCAGTACTTC. Translation: CAWSPMESHEQYF. The gene calls are TRBV30 and TRBJ2-7, with unresolved D. This CDR3 contains 13 residues. Trimming cost V 3 bases and J 5 bases, with 14 bases left between them. Germline values: CDR1 GTSNPN, CDR2 SVGIG (reference sequence).

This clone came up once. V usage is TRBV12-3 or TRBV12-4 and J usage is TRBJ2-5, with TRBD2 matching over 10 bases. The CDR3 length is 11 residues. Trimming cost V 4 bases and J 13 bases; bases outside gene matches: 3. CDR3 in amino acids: CASSSGLASYF. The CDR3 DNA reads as TGTGCCAGCAGTTCGGGACTAGCGTCGTACTTC.

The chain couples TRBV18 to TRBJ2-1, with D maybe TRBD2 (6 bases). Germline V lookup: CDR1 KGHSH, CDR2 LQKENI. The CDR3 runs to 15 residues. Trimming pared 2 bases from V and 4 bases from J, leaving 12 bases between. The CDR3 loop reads CASSPNGGPYNEQFF. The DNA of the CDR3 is TGTGCCAGCTCACCAAACGGGGGTCCTTACAATGAGCAGTTCTTC.

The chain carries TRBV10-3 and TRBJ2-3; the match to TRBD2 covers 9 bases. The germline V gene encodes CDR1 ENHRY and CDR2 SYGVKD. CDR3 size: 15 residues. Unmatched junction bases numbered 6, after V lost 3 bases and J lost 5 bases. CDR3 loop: CAISDGRGGGDTQYF. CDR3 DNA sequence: TGTGCCATCAGTGACGGGCGGGGGGGCGGAGATACGCAGTATTTT.

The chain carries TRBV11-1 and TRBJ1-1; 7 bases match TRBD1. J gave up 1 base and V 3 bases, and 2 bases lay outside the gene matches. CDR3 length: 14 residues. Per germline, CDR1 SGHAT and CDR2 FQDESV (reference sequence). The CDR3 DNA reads TGTGCCAGCAGCTTTGCAGGGGGGAACACTGAAGCTTTCTTT. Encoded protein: CASSFAGGNTEAFF.

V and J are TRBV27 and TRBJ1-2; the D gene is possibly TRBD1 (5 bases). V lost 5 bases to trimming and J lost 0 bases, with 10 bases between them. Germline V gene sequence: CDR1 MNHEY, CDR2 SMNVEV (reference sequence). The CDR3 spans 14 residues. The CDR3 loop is CASSGSTANYGYTF. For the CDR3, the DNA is TGTGCCAGCAGTGGATCGACAGCTAACTATGGCTACACCTTC.

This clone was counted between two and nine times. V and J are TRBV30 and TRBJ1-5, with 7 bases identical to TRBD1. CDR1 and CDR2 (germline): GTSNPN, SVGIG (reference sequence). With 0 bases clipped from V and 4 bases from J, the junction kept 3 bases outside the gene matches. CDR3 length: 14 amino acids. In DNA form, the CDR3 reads TGTGCCTGGAGTGTACGGGACAGAAATCAGCCCCAGCATTTT. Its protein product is CAWSVRDRNQPQHF.

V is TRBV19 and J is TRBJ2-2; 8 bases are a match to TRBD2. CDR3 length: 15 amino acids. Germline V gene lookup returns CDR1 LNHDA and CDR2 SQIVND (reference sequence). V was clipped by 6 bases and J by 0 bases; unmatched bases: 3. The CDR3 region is CASSPGLANTGELFF. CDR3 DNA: TGTGCCAGTAGCCCGGGACTAGCGAACACCGGGGAGCTGTTTTTT.

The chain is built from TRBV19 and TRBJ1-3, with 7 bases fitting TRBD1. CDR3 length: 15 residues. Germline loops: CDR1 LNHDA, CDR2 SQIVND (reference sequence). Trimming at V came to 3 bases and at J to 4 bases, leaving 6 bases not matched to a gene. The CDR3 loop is CASSISTGTGNTIYF. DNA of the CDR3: TGTGCCAGTAGTATTTCGACAGGGACGGGAAACACCATATATTTT.

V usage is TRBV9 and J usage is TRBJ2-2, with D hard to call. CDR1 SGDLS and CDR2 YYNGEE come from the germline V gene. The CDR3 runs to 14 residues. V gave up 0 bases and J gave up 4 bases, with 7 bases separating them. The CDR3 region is CASSVAASTGELFF. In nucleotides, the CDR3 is TGTGCCAGCAGCGTAGCTGCCAGCACCGGGGAGCTGTTTTTT.

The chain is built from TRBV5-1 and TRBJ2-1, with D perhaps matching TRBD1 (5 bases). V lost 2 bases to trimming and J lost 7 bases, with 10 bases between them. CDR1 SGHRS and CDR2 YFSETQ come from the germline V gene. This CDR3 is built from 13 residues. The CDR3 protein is CASSLQAANEQFF. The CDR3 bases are TGCGCCAGCAGCTTACAGGCGGCTAATGAGCAGTTCTTC.

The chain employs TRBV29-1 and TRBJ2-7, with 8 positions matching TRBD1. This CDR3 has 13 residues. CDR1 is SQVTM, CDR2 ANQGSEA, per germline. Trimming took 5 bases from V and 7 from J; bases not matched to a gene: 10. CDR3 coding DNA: TGCAGCGTTCTCCAGGGGGCAGGGAGGGAGCAGTACTTC. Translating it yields CSVLQGAGREQYF.

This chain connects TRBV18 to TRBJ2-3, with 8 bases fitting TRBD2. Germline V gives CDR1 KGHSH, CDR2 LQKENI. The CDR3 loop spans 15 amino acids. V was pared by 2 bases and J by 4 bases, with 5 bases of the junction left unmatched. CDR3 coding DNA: TGTGCCAGCTCACCAGGCGCGGGGGGCTCAGATACGCAGTATTTT. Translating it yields CASSPGAGGSDTQYF. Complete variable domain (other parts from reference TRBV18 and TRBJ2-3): NAGVMQNPRHLVRRRGQEARLRCSPMKGHSHVYWYRQLPEEGLKFMVYLQKENIIDESGMPKERFSAEFPKEGPSILRIQQVVRGDSAAYFCASSPGAGGSDTQYFGPGTRLTVL.

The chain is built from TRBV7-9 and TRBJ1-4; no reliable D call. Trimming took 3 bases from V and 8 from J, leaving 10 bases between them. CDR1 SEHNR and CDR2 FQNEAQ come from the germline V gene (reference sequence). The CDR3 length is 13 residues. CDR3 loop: CASSFGFGEKLFF. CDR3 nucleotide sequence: TGTGCCAGCAGCTTCGGGTTTGGGGAAAAACTGTTTTTT.

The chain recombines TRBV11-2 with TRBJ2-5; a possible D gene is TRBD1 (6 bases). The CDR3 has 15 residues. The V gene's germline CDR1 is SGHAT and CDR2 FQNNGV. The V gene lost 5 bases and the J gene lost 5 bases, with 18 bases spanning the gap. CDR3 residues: CASSLPQGGPETQYF. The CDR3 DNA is TGTGCCAGCAGCCTCCCTCAAGGGGGACCTGAGACCCAGTACTTC.

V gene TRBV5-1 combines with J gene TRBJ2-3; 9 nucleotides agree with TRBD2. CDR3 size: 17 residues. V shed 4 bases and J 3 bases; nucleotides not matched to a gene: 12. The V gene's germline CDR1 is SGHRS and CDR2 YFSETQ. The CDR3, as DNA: TGCGCCAGCAGCCTCGGGGGTGCGGGGGGGGAGACAGATACGCAGTATTTT. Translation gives CASSLGGAGGETDTQYF.

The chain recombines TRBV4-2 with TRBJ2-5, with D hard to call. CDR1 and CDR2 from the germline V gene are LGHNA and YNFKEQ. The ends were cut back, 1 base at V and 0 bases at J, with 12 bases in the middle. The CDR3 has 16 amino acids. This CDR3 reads CASSQGTAENQETQYF. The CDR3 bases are TGTGCCAGCAGCCAAGGCACTGCGGAGAACCAAGAGACCCAGTACTTC.

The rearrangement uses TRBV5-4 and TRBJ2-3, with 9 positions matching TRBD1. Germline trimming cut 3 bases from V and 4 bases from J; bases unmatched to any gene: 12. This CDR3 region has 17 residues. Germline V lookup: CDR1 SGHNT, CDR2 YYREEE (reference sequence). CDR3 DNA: TGTGCCAGCAGCTCGGGGGGACAGGGATCGGACGCAGATACGCAGTATTTT. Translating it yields CASSSGGQGSDADTQYF.

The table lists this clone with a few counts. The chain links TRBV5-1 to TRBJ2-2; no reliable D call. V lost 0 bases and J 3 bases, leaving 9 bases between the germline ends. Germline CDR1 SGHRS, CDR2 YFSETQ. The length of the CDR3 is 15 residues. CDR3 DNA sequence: TGCGCCAGCAGCTTGGACACCACCTACACCGGGGAGCTGTTTTTT. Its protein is CASSLDTTYTGELFF.

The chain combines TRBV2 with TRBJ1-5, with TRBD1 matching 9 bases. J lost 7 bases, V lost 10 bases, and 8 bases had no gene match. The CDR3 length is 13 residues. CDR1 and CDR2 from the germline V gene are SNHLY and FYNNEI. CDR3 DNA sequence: TGTGCCACCTTGGACAGGGGTGGGCAGCCCCAGCATTTT. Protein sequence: CATLDRGGQPQHF.

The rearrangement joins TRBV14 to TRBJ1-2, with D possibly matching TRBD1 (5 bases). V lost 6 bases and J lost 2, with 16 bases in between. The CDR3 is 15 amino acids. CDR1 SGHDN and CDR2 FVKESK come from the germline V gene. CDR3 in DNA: TGTGCCAGCAGTTGGGGCTTCTTAGGAAACTATGGCTACACCTTC. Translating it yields CASSWGFLGNYGYTF.

The CDR3 protein is CASSTLGGQTDTQYF. The CDR3 bases are TGTGCCAGCAGCACGCTAGGGGGACAAACAGATACGCAGTATTTT. The rearrangement links TRBV7-3 to TRBJ2-3; possible D gene TRBD1, 6 bases. CDR3 length equals 15 residues. Trimming shortened V by 5 bases and J by 3 bases, and 15 bases separated the two germline ends. The germline V gene encodes CDR1 SGHTA and CDR2 FQGTGA.

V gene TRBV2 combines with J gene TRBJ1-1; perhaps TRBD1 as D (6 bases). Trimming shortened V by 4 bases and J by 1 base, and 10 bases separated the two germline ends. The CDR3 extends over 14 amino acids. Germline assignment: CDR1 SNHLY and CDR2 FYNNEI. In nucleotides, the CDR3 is TGTGCCAGCAGTGGGTGGACAGCGAACACTGAAGCTTTCTTT. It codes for CASSGWTANTEAFF.

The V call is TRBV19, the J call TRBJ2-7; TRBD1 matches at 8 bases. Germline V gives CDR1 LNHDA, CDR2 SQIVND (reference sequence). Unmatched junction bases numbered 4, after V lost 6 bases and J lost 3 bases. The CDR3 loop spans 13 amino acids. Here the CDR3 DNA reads TGTGCCAGTAGAATCGGACAGGGCTACGAGCAGTACTTC. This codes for CASRIGQGYEQYF. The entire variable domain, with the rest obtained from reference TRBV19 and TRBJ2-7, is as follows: DGGITQSPKYLFRKEGQNVTLSCEQNLNHDAMYWYRQDPGQGLRLIYYSQIVNDFQKGDIAEGYSVSREKKESFPLTVTSAQKNPTAFYLCASRIGQGYEQYFGPGTRLTVT.

The CDR3 nucleotides are TGTGCCATCAGATTAGGCCCCGGGACTCCGCAGTACTTC. Protein: CAIRLGPGTPQYF. V and J are TRBV10-3 and TRBJ2-7, with a possible D match to TRBD2 (6 bases). CDR1 is ENHRY and CDR2 is SYGVKD in the germline V gene. The CDR3 runs to 13 residues. V was cut by 6 bases and J by 9 bases, with 18 bases left in between.

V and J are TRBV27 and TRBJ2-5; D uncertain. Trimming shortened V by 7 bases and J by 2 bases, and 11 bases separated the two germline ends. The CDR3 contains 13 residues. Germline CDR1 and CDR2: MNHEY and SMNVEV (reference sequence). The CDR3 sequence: CASKNLRQETQYF. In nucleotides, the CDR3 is TGTGCCAGCAAAAATCTAAGACAAGAGACCCAGTACTTC.

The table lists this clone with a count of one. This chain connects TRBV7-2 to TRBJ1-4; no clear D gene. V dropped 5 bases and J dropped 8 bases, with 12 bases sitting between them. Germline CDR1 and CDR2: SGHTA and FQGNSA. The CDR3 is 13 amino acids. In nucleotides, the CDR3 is TGTGCCAGCAGCACCGGACTAGTCGAAAAACTGTTTTTT. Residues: CASSTGLVEKLFF.

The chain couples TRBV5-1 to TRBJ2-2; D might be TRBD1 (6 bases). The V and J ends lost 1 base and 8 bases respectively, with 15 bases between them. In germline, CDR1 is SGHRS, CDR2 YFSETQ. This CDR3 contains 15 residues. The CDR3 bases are TGCGCCAGCAGCTTGTCAGGGGCTAGGGAAGGGGAGCTGTTTTTT. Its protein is CASSLSGAREGELFF. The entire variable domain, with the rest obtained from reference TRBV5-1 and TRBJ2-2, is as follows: KAGVTQTPRYLIKTRGQQVTLSCSPISGHRSVSWYQQTPGQGLQFLFEYFSETQRNKGNFPGRFSGRQFSNSRSEMNVSTLELGDSALYLCASSLSGAREGELFFGEGSRLTVL.